This T cell receptor beta chain emerged from a study of shared clonotypes between healthy human individuals. The study's findings and limits: Against clonotypes common to all four donors, non-shared ones had lower generation probabilities. What naive subsets generally showed was a larger estimated richness than memory subsets showed.

Of note for this clone: Its antigen is as yet unknown.

Germline lookup yields CDR1 LNHDA and CDR2 SQIVND (reference sequence). The CDR3 is 15 amino acids. Trimming stripped 7 bases from V and 0 bases from J, with 10 bases between. The DNA input per sorted-subset replicate PCR was 150 to 200 ng, corresponding to some 30,000 T cell genomes. Profiling relied on immunoSEQ multiplex PCR, and the TCRdb table lists in-frame clones only, not all of them. The data show about 2.4 million clones, with approximately 93% seen just once and approximately 0.36% held by the top ten. The material sequenced was naive CD4+ T cells from PBMCs. The subset is: CD45RA+ positively selected. This clonotype was obtained from a man in his late teens or twenties in good health. Some clones in this sample may be carry-over from other donors' samples. The V call is TRBV19, the J call TRBJ2-6; D perhaps matches TRBD1 (6 bases). CDR3 residues: CASTTGSSGANVLTF. CDR3 sequence (DNA): TGTGCCAGTACGACAGGTAGCTCTGGGGCCAACGTCCTGACTTTC.